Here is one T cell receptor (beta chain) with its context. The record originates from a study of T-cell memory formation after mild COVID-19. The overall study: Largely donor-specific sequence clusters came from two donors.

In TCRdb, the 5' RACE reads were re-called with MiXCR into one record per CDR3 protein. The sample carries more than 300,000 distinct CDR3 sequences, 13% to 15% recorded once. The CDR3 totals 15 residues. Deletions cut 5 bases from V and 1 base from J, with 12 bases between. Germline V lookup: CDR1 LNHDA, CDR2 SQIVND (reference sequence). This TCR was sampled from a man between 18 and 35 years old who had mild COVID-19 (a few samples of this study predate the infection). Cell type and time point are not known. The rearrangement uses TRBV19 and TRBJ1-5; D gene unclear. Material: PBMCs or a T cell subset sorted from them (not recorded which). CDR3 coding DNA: TGTGCCAGTAGTGCGGCGCCAGCGAGCAATCAGCCCCAGCATTTT. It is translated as CASSAAPASNQPQHF.